The 32 T cell receptor beta chains given below trace back to one sample, sequenced in a study of early T cells in non-severe SARS-CoV-2 infection. TCRdb re-derived calls from the 5' RACE reads in MiXCR, one entry per CDR3 protein. This table has about 79,000 distinct CDR3 sequences, approximately 11% appearing once. The sequenced sample consisted of whole blood. The receptor set was obtained from an adult who was a healthcare worker with PCR-confirmed SARS-CoV-2 infection or an uninfected control (not recorded which).

In its sample, this clonotype was seen many times. The chain couples TRBV5-1 to TRBJ2-6; TRBD1 is a possible D gene (6 bases). Trimming left V 7 bases short and J 0 bases short, with 17 bases between. Germline V gives CDR1 SGHRS, CDR2 YFSETQ. The length of the CDR3 is 17 residues. The DNA for the CDR3 is TGCGCCAGCGTGAAGGGGGTCCAAAACTCTGGGGCCAACGTCCTGACTTTC. Amino acids: CASVKGVQNSGANVLTF.

To note about this clonotype: A much larger clonotype is one base distant, so this may be a read error. The chain couples TRBV7-3 to TRBJ1-2, with no clear D. CDR3 size: 12 residues. V gave up 6 bases and J gave up 0 bases, with 5 bases separating them. The germline V gene has CDR1 SGHTA and CDR2 FQGTGA. CDR3 DNA: TGTGCCAGCAGTATTACTAACTATGGCTACACCTTC. This translates into CASSITNYGYTF.

This sequence joins TRBV4-3 and TRBJ2-1, with 7 bases matching TRBD2. The J segment lost 2 bases and the V segment lost 1 base, leaving 5 bases of the junction unmatched. Germline loops: CDR1 LGHNA, CDR2 YSLEER. The length of the CDR3 is 16 residues. DNA for the CDR3: TGCGCCAGCAGCCAAGGCGCTAGCGGCACCTACAATGAGCAGTTCTTC. Translated, it gives CASSQGASGTYNEQFF.

The chain combines TRBV10-3 with TRBJ2-7, with D perhaps matching TRBD1 or TRBD2 (5 bases each). Deletions cut 6 bases from V and 7 bases from J, with 13 bases between. CDR1 is ENHRY and CDR2 is SYGVKD in the germline V gene. The CDR3 totals 12 residues. Written as DNA, the CDR3 is TGTGCCATCAGCGGGGTCCCAGGGGAGCAGTACTTC. This translates into CAISGVPGEQYF.

This clonotype occurred many times. The chain uses TRBV28 and TRBJ2-1; 9 nucleotides match TRBD1. The CDR3 runs to 20 residues. The V gene end was trimmed by 2 bases and the J gene end by 0 bases; junction bases not matched to a gene: 14. CDR1 and CDR2 from the germline V gene are MDHEN and SYDVKM. The CDR3 DNA follows: TGTGCCAGCAGTTTACCGCAGGAACAGGGGGCGCTTAGCTCCTACAATGAGCAGTTCTTC. Translated: CASSLPQEQGALSSYNEQFF.

This clonotype has at least ten counts. The chain uses TRBV29-1 and TRBJ1-2, with 7 bases that match TRBD1. The trim removed 6 bases at V and 6 bases at J, leaving 16 bases unmatched. CDR1 and CDR2 from the germline V gene are SQVTM and ANQGSEA. There are 15 residues in the CDR3. CDR3 DNA sequence: TGCAGCGTCGGGGACAGAATAAGGCGTAGTGATGGCTACACCTTC. Amino acid sequence: CSVGDRIRRSDGYTF.

The table lists this clonotype with a few counts. The chain has TRBV6-5 and TRBJ2-1; 8 bases fit TRBD1. This CDR3 spans 17 amino acids. V shed 2 bases and J 6 bases; nucleotides not matched to a gene: 12. Germline-derived CDR1 and CDR2 are MNHEY and SVGAGI. The CDR3, as DNA: TGTGCCAGCAGTTACAGTCCGGGACAGGTTAGGTCCAATGAGCAGTTCTTC. Its protein product is CASSYSPGQVRSNEQFF.

This clonotype was recorded many times. The chain employs TRBV18 and TRBJ2-7, with 8 bases fitting TRBD1. V lost 4 bases and J lost 3; bases outside the gene matches: 8. The germline V gene encodes CDR1 KGHSH and CDR2 LQKENI. There are 15 residues in the CDR3. The CDR3 region is CASSLTGDHFYEQYF. The CDR3 coding sequence is TGTGCCAGCTCACTGACAGGGGATCATTTCTACGAGCAGTACTTC.

This clonotype was observed at least ten times. The chain has TRBV27 and TRBJ2-1; D is perhaps TRBD1 (6 bases). Germline V gene sequence: CDR1 MNHEY, CDR2 SMNVEV (reference sequence). This CDR3 comprises 14 residues. V was pared by 6 bases and J by 5 bases, with 14 bases between. CDR3 bases: TGTGCCAGCAGCCTCGGGACAACACACAATGAGCAGTTCTTC. It translates to CASSLGTTHNEQFF.

Many counts were recorded for this clonotype. This rearrangement joins TRBV2 to TRBJ1-2; TRBD1 agrees at 9 bases. The CDR3 has 16 residues. Germline CDR1 reads SNHLY; CDR2 reads FYNNEI. Trimming removed 2 bases from V and 6 bases from J; junction bases left unmatched: 10. CDR3 loop: CASSETAPGTGHGYTF. CDR3 in DNA: TGTGCCAGCAGTGAAACCGCGCCCGGGACAGGGCATGGCTACACCTTC.

The chain recombines TRBV5-6 with TRBJ2-7; TRBD1 matches 7 bases. The germline V gene encodes CDR1 SGHDT and CDR2 YYEEEE. Germline trimming cut 8 bases from V and 2 bases from J; bases unmatched to any gene: 4. CDR3 length: 12 amino acids. Here the CDR3 reads CASRTGTYEQYF. The DNA for the CDR3 is TGTGCCAGTCGGACAGGAACCTACGAGCAGTACTTC.

This clonotype showed up many times. The rearrangement links TRBV28 to TRBJ2-7, with TRBD2 matching over 8 bases. The CDR3 runs 16 residues. Germline values: CDR1 MDHEN, CDR2 SYDVKM. Trimming cost V 2 bases and J 0 bases; bases outside gene matches: 6. The DNA of the CDR3 is TGTGCCAGCAGTTTAAGGCGGGGGGTCTTCTCCTACGAGCAGTACTTC. This gives the protein CASSLRRGVFSYEQYF. The full variable domain, completed using reference TRBV28 and TRBJ2-7, is DVKVTQSSRYLVKRTGEKVFLECVQDMDHENMFWYRQDPGLGLRLIYFSYDVKMKEKGDIPEGYSVSREKKERFSLILESASTNQTSMYLCASSLRRGVFSYEQYFGPGTRLTVT.

This sequence joins TRBV6-2 or TRBV6-3 and TRBJ1-1; perhaps TRBD1 as D (5 bases). Trimming removed 5 bases from V and 11 bases from J, with 15 bases in between. From germline, CDR1 is MNHEY and CDR2 SVGEGT. The CDR3 extends over 12 amino acids. The CDR3 nucleotides are TGTGCCAGCAGTCCGGACATCCTACAGGCTTTCTTT. It translates to CASSPDILQAFF.

This clonotype was counted many times. The DNA of the CDR3 is TGTGCCAGCAGCCCGTGGACATGGCGAGCCAAAAACATTCAGTACTTC. It translates to CASSPWTWRAKNIQYF. The V call is TRBV11-2, the J call TRBJ2-4, with a tentative D call TRBD1 (5 bases). The CDR3 is made up of 16 amino acids. Germline loops: CDR1 SGHAT, CDR2 FQNNGV. The V gene lost 5 bases and the J gene lost 0 bases, with 14 bases spanning the gap. Using reference TRBV11-2 and TRBJ2-4 for the parts outside the CDR3, the full variable domain is EAGVAQSPRYKIIEKRQSVAFWCNPISGHATLYWYQQILGQGPKLLIQFQNNGVVDDSQLPKDRFSAERLKGVDSTLKIQPAKLEDSAVYLCASSPWTWRAKNIQYFGAGTRLSVL.

This clonotype was recorded once. A junction boundary mismatches the germline segment, possibly from a read error. The CDR3 spells CASSREGGEKLFF. CDR3 in DNA: TGTGCTAGCAGCCGGGAAGGGGGTGAAAAACTGTTTTTT. V is TRBV5-8 and J is TRBJ1-4; the D gene is possibly TRBD1 (6 bases). CDR1 and CDR2 from the germline V gene are SGHTS and YDEGEE. There are 13 residues in the CDR3.

The sample holds many counts of this clonotype. This chain's CDR3 is CSVAKWGQEEAFF. The DNA for the CDR3 is TGCAGCGTTGCAAAGTGGGGCCAGGAAGAAGCTTTCTTT. The chain carries TRBV29-1 and TRBJ1-1, with D maybe TRBD1 (5 bases). Per the germline V gene, CDR1 is SQVTM and CDR2 is ANQGSEA. CDR3 size: 13 residues. V was shortened by 4 bases and J by 8 bases, with 17 bases between the two germline ends.

This clonotype was counted many times. This chain connects TRBV18 to TRBJ1-5; D remains ambiguous. This CDR3 is 12 amino acids long. Germline assignment: CDR1 KGHSH and CDR2 LQKENI. V lost 1 base and J 4 bases, leaving 2 bases between the germline ends. CDR3 in DNA: TGTGCCAGCTCACCACGTAATCAGCCCCAGCATTTT. This sequence encodes CASSPRNQPQHF.

CDR3 sequence (DNA): TGTGCCAGCAGCCAGAGTGGGGCATCTAACTATGGCTACACCTTC. Translated, it gives CASSQSGASNYGYTF. The chain joins TRBV3-1 to TRBJ1-2; a possible D gene is TRBD1 (5 bases). V dropped 3 bases and J dropped 0 bases, with 11 bases sitting between them. Germline-derived CDR1 and CDR2 are LGHDT and YNNKEL (reference sequence). The CDR3 spans 15 residues.

By frequency in the sample, this clonotype is medium-sized (0.01 to 0.1%). The chain couples TRBV21-1 to TRBJ1-1; the table's D call of TRBD1 was not tested on the DNA. TRBV21-1 is listed as a pseudogene. The CDR3 runs 16 residues. In DNA form, the CDR3 reads TGTGCCAGCAGCAAAGGGGACAGGGGACTGAACACTGAAGCTTTCTTT. As protein: CASSKGDRGLNTEAFF.

This clonotype occurred a few times. J is TRBJ2-1 and V is TRBV5-1; TRBD2 matches 8 bases. This CDR3 spans 14 amino acids. Looked up from germline, CDR1 is SGHRS and CDR2 is YFSETQ. Losses at the gene ends were 4 bases for V and 9 bases for J; bases not matched to a gene: 9. The CDR3 sequence: CASSLWRGAGEQFF. The CDR3 nucleotides read TGCGCCAGCAGCCTTTGGCGGGGGGCCGGTGAGCAGTTCTTC.

This clonotype was seen at least ten times. The genes are TRBV6-5 and TRBJ2-5; TRBD2 matches 12 bases. The germline gives CDR1 MNHEY, CDR2 SVGAGI. CDR3 size: 16 residues. The junction had 5 bases not matched to a gene; V was cut back by 5 bases and J by 1 base. The CDR3 DNA reads as TGTGCCAGCAGTAGGACTAGCGGGGAACCCCAAGAGACCCAGTACTTC. It yields the protein CASSRTSGEPQETQYF.

This clonotype was seen repeatedly, ten times or more. The rearrangement links TRBV4-3 to TRBJ1-1, with D perhaps matching TRBD1 (6 bases). Germline loops: CDR1 LGHNA, CDR2 YSLEER. CDR3 length equals 15 residues. The V end lost 0 bases, the J end lost 6 bases, and 14 bases lay between the germline ends. DNA of the CDR3: TGCGCCAGCAGCCAAGATGGGGTCGGGGGCCCTGAAGCTTTCTTT. This encodes CASSQDGVGGPEAFF.

The V gene is TRBV5-4, the J gene TRBJ2-2; D not resolved. V dropped 6 bases and J dropped 7 bases, with 19 bases sitting between them. The germline CDR1 and CDR2 sequences are SGHNT and YYREEE (reference sequence). The CDR3 is made up of 15 amino acids. The CDR3 is CASNSRSNPFGELFF. CDR3 DNA sequence: TGTGCCAGCAACTCGCGTAGTAATCCCTTCGGGGAGCTGTTTTTT.

V is TRBV7-2 and J is TRBJ2-5; no definite D call. The germline V and J ends were trimmed by 0 bases and 0 bases, with 11 bases remaining between them. This CDR3 is built from 16 residues. Germline assignment: CDR1 SGHTA and CDR2 FQGNSA. Written as DNA, the CDR3 is TGTGCCAGCAGCTTAGCGCCCGGACGGTACCAAGAGACCCAGTACTTC. Encoded protein: CASSLAPGRYQETQYF.

This clonotype was picked up a small number of times. The V gene is TRBV20-1, the J gene TRBJ2-3; 7 nucleotides agree with TRBD1. J was trimmed by 3 bases and V by 1 base; bases with no gene match: 13. The CDR3 contains 17 residues. Looked up from germline, CDR1 is DFQATT and CDR2 is SNEGSKA (reference sequence). The CDR3 region is CSARGYRGQTKTDTQYF. Written as DNA, the CDR3 is TGCAGTGCTAGAGGGTATCGGGGACAGACAAAAACAGATACGCAGTATTTT.

This clonotype has more than one count but fewer than ten. V is TRBV3-1 and J is TRBJ2-5, with 7 bases lining up with TRBD2. In germline, CDR1 is LGHDT, CDR2 YNNKEL (reference sequence). The CDR3 totals 16 residues. Germline trimming cut 2 bases from V and 7 bases from J; bases unmatched to any gene: 13. The CDR3 coding sequence is TGTGCCAGCAGCCAACAAGGACTAGGGGAGAGGAGGACCCAGTACTTC. Amino acids: CASSQQGLGERRTQYF.

This clonotype was counted many times. V usage is TRBV20-1 and J usage is TRBJ2-7; 7 positions match TRBD2. The CDR3 sequence is 17 residues long. V lost 3 bases, J lost 0 bases, and 14 bases stayed unmatched. Germline CDR1 reads DFQATT; CDR2 reads SNEGSKA (reference sequence). CDR3 residues: CSASLELVQRGSYEQYF. The DNA of the CDR3 is TGCAGTGCTAGTCTGGAACTGGTCCAGCGGGGCTCCTACGAGCAGTACTTC.

This clonotype has just a few counts. V usage is TRBV20-1 and J usage is TRBJ2-7, with 8 nucleotides matching TRBD1. Per germline, CDR1 DFQATT and CDR2 SNEGSKA (reference sequence). With 6 bases clipped from V and 2 bases from J, the junction kept 6 bases outside the gene matches. CDR3 length: 13 amino acids. CDR3 protein: CSAAPGQAYEQYF. CDR3 bases: TGCAGTGCCGCCCCGGGACAGGCCTACGAGCAGTACTTC.

This clonotype was found many times. The rearrangement links TRBV20-1 to TRBJ1-2; 8 bases line up with TRBD1. Germline CDR1 is DFQATT and CDR2 is SNEGSKA (reference sequence). The J segment lost 2 bases and the V segment lost 5 bases, leaving 10 bases of the junction unmatched. This CDR3 contains 15 residues. This CDR3 is CSASRGGQGNYGYTF. The CDR3 DNA follows: TGCAGTGCTTCCAGGGGTGGACAGGGAAACTATGGCTACACCTTC.

The chain joins TRBV9 to TRBJ2-7, with TRBD1 identical over 8 bases. Germline CDR1 and CDR2: SGDLS and YYNGEE. This CDR3 is built from 14 residues. The J segment lost 5 bases and the V segment lost 4 bases, leaving 8 bases of the junction unmatched. The CDR3 loop reads CASSPRTGLNEQYF. CDR3 nucleotide sequence: TGTGCCAGCAGCCCTCGGACAGGGCTGAACGAGCAGTACTTC. The entire variable domain, with the rest obtained from reference TRBV9 and TRBJ2-7, is as follows: DSGVTQTPKHLITATGQRVTLRCSPRSGDLSVYWYQQSLDQGLQFLIQYYNGEERAKGNILERFSAQQFPDLHSELNLSSLELGDSALYFCASSPRTGLNEQYFGPGTRLTVT.

Many counts were recorded for this clonotype. This CDR3 reads CASSLAYHEQYF. The CDR3 nucleotides are TGTGCCAGCAGTTTAGCGTACCACGAGCAGTACTTC. The chain employs TRBV12-3 or TRBV12-4 and TRBJ2-7; no clear D. V was pared by 0 bases and J by 5 bases, with 5 bases between. CDR3 length: 12 residues.

This chain connects TRBV21-1 to TRBJ2-7; the table's D call TRBD2 went unverified against the DNA. TRBV21-1 is flagged as a pseudogene. The CDR3 has 13 amino acids. As DNA, the CDR3 is TGTGCCAGCAGCTACCGACTATCCTACGAGCAGTACTTC. Amino acid sequence: CASSYRLSYEQYF.